This T cell receptor (beta chain) was sequenced for a study of cytomegalovirus exposure and HLA in healthy donors. Trimming took 2 bases from V and 3 from J; bases not matched to a gene: 4. Germline assignment: CDR1 GTSNPN and CDR2 SVGIG (reference sequence). The CDR3 has 14 residues. The study's findings and limits: A later analysis found most CMV-associated TCR beta chains apparently HLA-restricted. Within the data, a cluster of highly shared sequence variants was likely a sequencing artifact.

This clone was recorded once. What it binds is unknown. 13 Jbeta primers and 60 Vbeta primers were used for the PCR. Clones were read by immunoSEQ multiplex PCR, and TCRdb kept only the in-frame ones, dropping some. This table has fewer than 200,000 clones, approximately 81% appearing once. The source of this sequence is a man between 25 and 39 years old in good health and CMV-seronegative. The chain uses TRBV30 and TRBJ2-1; 7 nucleotides agree with TRBD2. Sequencing was performed on PBMCs. The CDR3 here is CAWSLTSVYNEQFF. The CDR3 nucleotides read TGTGCCTGGAGTTTAACTAGCGTCTACAATGAGCAGTTCTTC.